This is a list of T cell receptor beta chains from one sample in a study of naive and memory T cell subsets. TCRdb reprocessed the UMI-ligation and nested PCR reads via MiXCR and lists one record per CDR3 protein. The repertoire holds 20,000 to 25,000 distinct CDR3 sequences, with roughly 6% as singletons. The starting material was skin, obtained from a tuberculin skin test site. The receptors come from an adult in good health. Each CDR3 is given with its conserved first and last residue. Fields, in order: D gene, V gene, J gene, clone size, CDR3 protein, CDR3 DNA. A D gene is named only where the DNA matches it firmly. Rows may omit the clone size; those that give it use once, few, many or a size class.

d_gene: -
v_gene: TRBV6-5
j_gene: TRBJ2-1
abundance: many
CDR3aa: CATSRGGDYNEQFF
CDR3nt: TGTGCCACCTCGCGGGGCGGTGACTACAATGAGCAGTTCTTC

d_gene: -
v_gene: TRBV27
j_gene: TRBJ2-4
abundance: many
CDR3aa: CASSYGAGNIQYF
CDR3nt: TGTGCCAGCAGTTACGGGGCAGGAAACATTCAGTACTTC

d_gene: TRBD1
v_gene: TRBV20-1
j_gene: TRBJ1-2
abundance: many
CDR3aa: CSATENQGQGVGYGYTF
CDR3nt: TGCAGTGCTACTGAGAACCAGGGACAGGGAGTAGGCTATGGCTACACCTTC

d_gene: -
v_gene: TRBV5-1
j_gene: TRBJ2-7
abundance: many
CDR3aa: CASSLNGAYEQYF
CDR3nt: TGCGCCAGCAGTTTAAATGGCGCCTACGAGCAGTACTTC

d_gene: -
v_gene: TRBV4-1
j_gene: TRBJ1-4
abundance: many
CDR3aa: CASSQVPNNGVNEKLFF
CDR3nt: TGCGCCAGCAGCCAAGTACCAAATAACGGCGTTAATGAAAAACTGTTTTTT

d_gene: -
v_gene: TRBV7-2
j_gene: TRBJ1-3
abundance: -
CDR3aa: CASSPDLGRSGNTIYF
CDR3nt: TGTGCCAGCAGCCCCGATCTGGGACGCTCTGGAAACACCATATATTTT

d_gene: -
v_gene: TRBV7-2
j_gene: TRBJ1-1
abundance: -
CDR3aa: CASSFTGLNTEAFF
CDR3nt: TGTGCCAGCAGCTTCACAGGCTTAAACACTGAAGCTTTCTTT

d_gene: TRBD1
v_gene: TRBV5-1
j_gene: TRBJ2-1
abundance: many
CDR3aa: CASSTSGTGHNEQFF
CDR3nt: TGCGCCAGCAGCACCTCCGGGACAGGGCACAATGAGCAGTTCTTC

d_gene: -
v_gene: TRBV10-3
j_gene: TRBJ1-4
abundance: few
CDR3aa: CAISERTEEKLFF
CDR3nt: TGTGCCATCAGTGAGAGAACAGAGGAAAAACTGTTTTTT

d_gene: -
v_gene: TRBV25-1
j_gene: TRBJ2-7
abundance: -
CDR3aa: CASSESPDYGEQYF
CDR3nt: TGTGCCAGCAGTGAATCCCCAGACTACGGCGAGCAGTACTTC

d_gene: TRBD1
v_gene: TRBV2
j_gene: TRBJ2-5
abundance: many
CDR3aa: CASRNTLRQGARETQYF
CDR3nt: TGTGCCAGCAGGAATACTCTGAGACAGGGGGCTCGGGAGACCCAGTACTTC

d_gene: TRBD2
v_gene: TRBV29-1
j_gene: TRBJ2-2
abundance: many
CDR3aa: CSVGAGASTGELFF
CDR3nt: TGCAGCGTTGGGGCGGGAGCTAGCACCGGGGAGCTGTTTTTT

d_gene: -
v_gene: TRBV11-2
j_gene: TRBJ2-4
abundance: few
CDR3aa: CASSIMRPPENIQYF
CDR3nt: TGTGCCAGCAGCATCATGAGACCGCCAGAAAACATTCAGTACTTC

d_gene: TRBD2
v_gene: TRBV20-1
j_gene: TRBJ2-7
abundance: many
CDR3aa: CSARIASGSNEQYF
CDR3nt: TGCAGTGCTAGGATCGCTAGCGGGAGTAACGAGCAGTACTTC

d_gene: -
v_gene: TRBV7-8
j_gene: TRBJ2-4
abundance: many
CDR3aa: CASSLLYGGARLDIQYF
CDR3nt: TGTGCCAGCAGCTTACTATATGGAGGGGCACGGCTTGACATTCAGTACTTC

d_gene: TRBD2
v_gene: TRBV7-4
j_gene: TRBJ2-7
abundance: once
CDR3aa: CASSSRVGLAGLYEQYF
CDR3nt: TGTGCCAGCAGCTCCCGCGTGGGACTAGCGGGACTGTACGAGCAGTACTTC

d_gene: -
v_gene: TRBV5-1
j_gene: TRBJ2-1
abundance: medium-sized
CDR3aa: CASSLARADEQFF
CDR3nt: TGCGCCAGCAGCTTGGCCAGGGCAGATGAGCAGTTCTTC

d_gene: TRBD2
v_gene: TRBV2
j_gene: TRBJ2-1
abundance: many
CDR3aa: CASRTTSGTLEQFF
CDR3nt: TGTGCCAGCAGGACAACTAGCGGGACCCTAGAGCAGTTCTTC

d_gene: -
v_gene: TRBV5-6
j_gene: TRBJ2-1
abundance: few
CDR3aa: CASSVKWGEQFF
CDR3nt: TGTGCCAGCAGCGTGAAATGGGGGGAGCAGTTCTTC

d_gene: -
v_gene: TRBV28
j_gene: TRBJ2-7
abundance: many
CDR3aa: CASSSGRTYIPPYEQYF
CDR3nt: TGTGCCAGCAGTTCTGGACGGACCTACATCCCCCCCTACGAGCAGTACTTC

d_gene: TRBD2
v_gene: TRBV20-1
j_gene: TRBJ2-3
abundance: many
CDR3aa: CSAQGLAGITDTQYF
CDR3nt: TGCAGTGCTCAGGGACTAGCGGGAATCACAGATACGCAGTATTTT

d_gene: -
v_gene: TRBV12-3/TRBV12-4
j_gene: TRBJ2-1
abundance: many
CDR3aa: CASSLGAVKFF
CDR3nt: TGTGCCAGCAGTTTAGGGGCTGTGAAGTTCTTC

d_gene: -
v_gene: TRBV20-1
j_gene: TRBJ2-5
abundance: many
CDR3aa: CSARDRDRGETQYF
CDR3nt: TGCAGTGCTAGAGATAGGGACCGCGGCGAGACCCAGTACTTC

d_gene: -
v_gene: TRBV20-1
j_gene: TRBJ2-1
abundance: medium-sized
CDR3aa: CSAPRTTGANEQFF
CDR3nt: TGCAGTGCTCCGAGGACTACCGGCGCCAATGAGCAGTTCTTC

d_gene: -
v_gene: TRBV11-2
j_gene: TRBJ2-1
abundance: few
CDR3aa: CASSASLVEQFF
CDR3nt: TGTGCCAGCAGCGCTTCGTTAGTTGAGCAGTTCTTC

d_gene: -
v_gene: TRBV28
j_gene: TRBJ2-7
abundance: many
CDR3aa: CASRPPGFQTYEQYF
CDR3nt: TGTGCCAGCAGGCCTCCGGGCTTCCAAACCTACGAGCAGTACTTC

d_gene: -
v_gene: TRBV4-1
j_gene: TRBJ1-1
abundance: few
CDR3aa: CASSQDTYRTVNTEAFF
CDR3nt: TGCGCCAGCAGCCAAGATACATATAGGACAGTGAACACTGAAGCTTTCTTT

d_gene: TRBD1
v_gene: TRBV20-1
j_gene: TRBJ1-1
abundance: many
CDR3aa: CSAREPTSQFRDRGRLAPPAEAFF
CDR3nt: TGCAGTGCTAGAGAACCGACCAGTCAATTCCGGGACAGGGGGCGACTTGCCCCCCCCGCTGAAGCTTTCTTT

d_gene: -
v_gene: TRBV12-3/TRBV12-4
j_gene: TRBJ2-3
abundance: many
CDR3aa: CASQGDTQYF
CDR3nt: TGTGCCTCTCAAGGGGATACGCAGTATTTT

d_gene: -
v_gene: TRBV20-1
j_gene: TRBJ2-5
abundance: many
CDR3aa: CSALRGTSAETQYF
CDR3nt: TGCAGTGCCCTACGAGGGACCTCGGCGGAGACCCAGTACTTC

d_gene: -
v_gene: TRBV12-3/TRBV12-4
j_gene: TRBJ2-3
abundance: medium-sized
CDR3aa: CASSSLNTQYF
CDR3nt: TGTGCCAGCAGTTCCTTGAATACGCAGTATTTT

d_gene: -
v_gene: TRBV20-1
j_gene: TRBJ2-1
abundance: many
CDR3aa: CSANGESSYNEQFF
CDR3nt: TGCAGTGCTAACGGGGAGAGCTCCTACAATGAGCAGTTCTTC

d_gene: -
v_gene: TRBV20-1
j_gene: TRBJ2-1
abundance: many
CDR3aa: CSAPPLLGAGTRGQFF
CDR3nt: TGCAGTGCTCCGCCGCTTTTAGGAGCGGGTACGAGGGGGCAGTTCTTC

d_gene: -
v_gene: TRBV25-1
j_gene: TRBJ1-1
abundance: few
CDR3aa: CASSGVSGGRLNTEAFF
CDR3nt: TGTGCCAGCAGTGGCGTTTCGGGGGGACGGTTGAACACTGAAGCTTTCTTT

d_gene: -
v_gene: TRBV20-1
j_gene: TRBJ1-1
abundance: many
CDR3aa: CSARIRRGWGTEAFF
CDR3nt: TGCAGTGCTAGAATCCGGAGGGGATGGGGGACTGAAGCTTTCTTT

d_gene: -
v_gene: TRBV5-4
j_gene: TRBJ1-2
abundance: -
CDR3aa: CASSLERVQTHGYTF
CDR3nt: TGTGCCAGCAGCTTGGAGAGGGTGCAGACCCATGGCTACACCTTC

d_gene: -
v_gene: TRBV20-1
j_gene: TRBJ2-7
abundance: many
CDR3aa: CSASRMFKGEYDYEQYF
CDR3nt: TGCAGTGCTTCCCGTATGTTCAAGGGGGAATACGACTACGAGCAGTACTTC

d_gene: TRBD1
v_gene: TRBV25-1
j_gene: TRBJ2-1
abundance: many
CDR3aa: CASSGDRFNEQFF
CDR3nt: TGTGCCAGCAGTGGGGACAGGTTCAATGAGCAGTTCTTC

d_gene: TRBD2
v_gene: TRBV28
j_gene: TRBJ2-1
abundance: many
CDR3aa: CASSLGLAVSYNEQFF
CDR3nt: TGTGCCAGCAGTTTGGGACTAGCGGTCTCCTACAATGAGCAGTTCTTC

d_gene: -
v_gene: TRBV30
j_gene: TRBJ1-1
abundance: many
CDR3aa: CAWSVRGRGIAEAFF
CDR3nt: TGTGCCTGGAGTGTACGGGGTCGGGGGATCGCTGAAGCTTTCTTT

d_gene: -
v_gene: TRBV4-3
j_gene: TRBJ2-7
abundance: few
CDR3aa: CASSPKVGVYPYEQYF
CDR3nt: TGCGCCAGCAGCCCCAAGGTGGGGGTTTATCCTTACGAGCAGTACTTC

d_gene: -
v_gene: TRBV7-2
j_gene: TRBJ1-5
abundance: many
CDR3aa: CASSLPGQPQHF
CDR3nt: TGTGCCAGCAGCCTCCCGGGACAGCCCCAGCATTTT

d_gene: -
v_gene: TRBV12-3/TRBV12-4
j_gene: TRBJ1-5
abundance: many
CDR3aa: CASQPGTGNQPQHF
CDR3nt: TGTGCCAGTCAACCCGGGACGGGCAATCAGCCCCAGCATTTT

d_gene: TRBD1
v_gene: TRBV7-6
j_gene: TRBJ2-2
abundance: many
CDR3aa: CASSPLGGQGAAGELFF
CDR3nt: TGTGCCAGCAGCCCTTTAGGGGGACAGGGGGCCGCCGGGGAGCTGTTTTTT

d_gene: TRBD1
v_gene: TRBV6-5
j_gene: TRBJ2-7
abundance: many
CDR3aa: CASRFRDRGTYEQYF
CDR3nt: TGTGCCAGCAGGTTCCGGGACAGGGGTACATACGAGCAGTACTTC

d_gene: TRBD2
v_gene: TRBV6-1
j_gene: TRBJ2-4
abundance: many
CDR3aa: CASSAKTSGRAGNIQYF
CDR3nt: TGTGCCAGCAGTGCCAAGACTAGCGGGAGGGCCGGGAACATTCAGTACTTC

d_gene: TRBD2
v_gene: TRBV9
j_gene: TRBJ2-1
abundance: medium-sized
CDR3aa: CASSVGAGGKDEQFF
CDR3nt: TGTGCCAGCAGCGTAGGAGCGGGAGGGAAAGATGAGCAGTTCTTC

d_gene: -
v_gene: TRBV27
j_gene: TRBJ1-1
abundance: -
CDR3aa: CASSLGQTNTEAFF
CDR3nt: TGTGCCAGCAGTTTAGGACAGACGAACACTGAAGCTTTCTTT

d_gene: -
v_gene: TRBV7-3
j_gene: TRBJ2-2
abundance: many
CDR3aa: CASSFGGPNTGELFF
CDR3nt: TGTGCCAGCAGCTTTGGGGGGCCGAACACCGGGGAGCTGTTTTTT

d_gene: TRBD2
v_gene: TRBV7-9
j_gene: TRBJ2-5
abundance: many
CDR3aa: CASSLTGGPRWAQYF
CDR3nt: TGTGCCAGCAGCTTGACGGGAGGGCCGAGGTGGGCCCAGTACTTC

d_gene: -
v_gene: TRBV4-1
j_gene: TRBJ2-7
abundance: many
CDR3aa: CASSQFGGLPPHEQYF
CDR3nt: TGCGCCAGCAGCCAATTTGGAGGGCTCCCGCCCCACGAGCAGTACTTC